What follows are 2 T cell receptor beta chains derived from one specimen sequenced in a study of patients and donors after allogeneic stem cell transplantation. MiXCR, applied by TCRdb to the RT-PCR reads, yields one record per CDR3 protein. This table holds 110,000 or so distinct CDR3 sequences, 35% found once. The sample consisted of blood, either unsorted or a sorted T cell fraction (not recorded which). The source is a human donor who was either an allogeneic HSCT recipient or a stem cell or donor lymphocyte infusion donor (not recorded which). It is not recorded whose cells these are; they may come from a transplant donor.

This clonotype has just a few counts. This rearrangement joins TRBV6-6 to TRBJ1-1; D may be TRBD1 (6 bases). Trimming cost V 7 bases and J 3 bases, with 15 bases left between them. The CDR3 length is 14 residues. Per germline, CDR1 MNHNY and CDR2 SVGAGI (reference sequence). The CDR3 sequence is CASIWQGRDTEAFF. CDR3 bases: TGTGCCAGCATTTGGCAGGGGAGGGACACTGAAGCTTTCTTT.

The chain uses TRBV2 and TRBJ2-1, with 11 bases lining up with TRBD2. CDR1 is SNHLY and CDR2 is FYNNEI in the germline V gene. The CDR3 totals 15 residues. V shed 5 bases, J shed 7 bases, and the junction held 7 bases outside the gene matches. The DNA of the CDR3 is TGTGCCAGCAGTCAACTAGCGGGAGTACATAATGAGCAGTTCTTC. The encoded protein is CASSQLAGVHNEQFF.